Following are 9 T cell receptor beta chains from one sample sequenced in a study of cytomegalovirus exposure and HLA in healthy donors. PCR primers comprised 60 Vbeta and 13 Jbeta primers. The data were produced by immunoSEQ multiplex PCR, yet TCRdb's version contains in-frame clones alone and is incomplete. The table records about 120,000 clones, over 75% of them present only once. Sequencing was carried out using PBMCs. The receptors were sampled from a middle-aged man in good health and CMV-seropositive.

The DNA for the CDR3 is TGCGCCAGCAGCTTTGAGGGGGTAAACAATGAGCAGTTCTTC. Protein: CASSFEGVNNEQFF. The chain combines TRBV5-1 with TRBJ2-1; a weak D match, TRBD1 (6 bases). This CDR3 has 14 amino acids. The germline gives CDR1 SGHRS, CDR2 YFSETQ. V was shortened by 2 bases and J by 5 bases, with 11 bases between the two germline ends.

The chain uses TRBV2 and TRBJ2-7; 11 bases fit TRBD1. Germline CDR1 SNHLY, CDR2 FYNNEI. This CDR3 is 15 amino acids long. With V trimmed by 5 bases and J by 5 bases, 8 bases remained unmatched. The CDR3 DNA reads TGTGCCAGCAGTAGCGCGGGACAGGGGGTCGACGAGCAGTACTTC. This gives the protein CASSSAGQGVDEQYF.

This chain links TRBV11-2 with TRBJ1-3; D might be TRBD1 (6 bases). With 8 bases removed from V and 2 bases from J, the gap between germline ends came to 16 bases. Germline values: CDR1 SGHAT, CDR2 FQNNGV. The CDR3 loop spans 15 amino acids. The CDR3 loop reads CASCPRGGAGNTIYF. The CDR3 DNA follows: TGTGCCAGCTGCCCCCGAGGGGGGGCTGGAAACACCATATATTTT.

The V gene is TRBV5-1, the J gene TRBJ2-1, with TRBD2 matching over 7 bases. The CDR3 is 14 amino acids. The V segment lost 3 bases and the J segment 7 bases; nucleotides outside the gene matches: 7. Per the germline V gene, CDR1 is SGHRS and CDR2 is YFSETQ. As DNA, the CDR3 is TGCGCCAGCAGCTCGGAGCGGGGTAGGAATGAGCAGTTCTTC. It codes for CASSSERGRNEQFF. The variable domain in full, completed from reference TRBV5-1 and TRBJ2-1, reads KAGVTQTPRYLIKTRGQQVTLSCSPISGHRSVSWYQQTPGQGLQFLFEYFSETQRNKGNFPGRFSGRQFSNSRSEMNVSTLELGDSALYLCASSSERGRNEQFFGPGTRLTVL.

The count of this clone is one. The chain links TRBV27 to TRBJ2-3; 9 bases fit TRBD1. Germline loops: CDR1 MNHEY, CDR2 SMNVEV (reference sequence). CDR3 length: 15 residues. Unmatched junction bases numbered 6, after V lost 5 bases and J lost 3 bases. The CDR3 nucleotides are TGTGCCAGCAGTGCCCGGGACAGGGTGACAGATACGCAGTATTTT. Translated, it gives CASSARDRVTDTQYF.

A word on this clone: In the same sample, other DNA sequences code for this CDR3. The chain couples TRBV6-6 to TRBJ1-5, with TRBD1 matching 7 bases. CDR1 MNHNY and CDR2 SVGAGI come from the germline V gene (reference sequence). The CDR3 extends over 15 amino acids. The J segment lost 2 bases and the V segment lost 5 bases, leaving 6 bases of the junction unmatched. The CDR3 loop reads CASSPRGRGNQPQHF. CDR3 DNA: TGTGCCAGCAGTCCCAGGGGGAGAGGCAATCAGCCCCAGCATTTT.

This chain connects TRBV11-3 to TRBJ2-3; 11 bases fit TRBD2. Germline assignment: CDR1 SGHNT and CDR2 YENEEA. The ends lost 3 bases at V and 6 bases at J; junction bases unmatched: 5. CDR3 length: 15 residues. Here the CDR3 reads CASSFSGGAGDTQYF. The CDR3 DNA is TGTGCCAGCAGCTTTAGCGGGGGGGCGGGCGATACGCAGTATTTT. Using reference TRBV11-3 and TRBJ2-3 for the parts outside the CDR3, the full variable domain is EAGVVQSPRYKIIEKKQPVAFWCNPISGHNTLYWYLQNLGQGPELLIRYENEEAVDDSQLPKDRFSAERLKGVDSTLKIQPAELGDSAVYLCASSFSGGAGDTQYFGPGTRLTVL.

This clone has a handful of counts. V gene TRBV6-5 combines with J gene TRBJ2-2; TRBD1 matches at 8 bases. The germline gives CDR1 MNHEY, CDR2 SVGAGI. The CDR3 has 14 amino acids. The junction had 6 bases not matched to a gene; V was cut back by 5 bases and J by 7 bases. In DNA, the CDR3 is TGTGCCAGCAGTCAGACAGGGGCCGTCGGGGAGCTGTTTTTT. Encoded protein: CASSQTGAVGELFF.

This clone was counted between two and nine times. The V gene is TRBV11-2, the J gene TRBJ1-1, with TRBD1 matching over 7 bases. Germline lookup yields CDR1 SGHAT and CDR2 FQNNGV. The CDR3 is 13 residues long. With V trimmed by 4 bases and J by 7 bases, 6 bases remained unmatched. CDR3 DNA sequence: TGTGCCAGCAGCTCTCAGACAGGGAATGAAGCTTTCTTT. Translation gives CASSSQTGNEAFF.